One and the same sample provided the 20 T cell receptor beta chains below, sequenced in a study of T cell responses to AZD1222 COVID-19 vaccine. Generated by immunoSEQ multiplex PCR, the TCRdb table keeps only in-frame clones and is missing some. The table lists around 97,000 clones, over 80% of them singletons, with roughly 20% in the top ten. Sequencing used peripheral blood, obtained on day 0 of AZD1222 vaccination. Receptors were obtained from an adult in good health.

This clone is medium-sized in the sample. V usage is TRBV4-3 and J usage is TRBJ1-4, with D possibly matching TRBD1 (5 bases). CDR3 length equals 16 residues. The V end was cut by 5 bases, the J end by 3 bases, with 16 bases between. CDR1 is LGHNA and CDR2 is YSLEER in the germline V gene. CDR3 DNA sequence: TGCGCCAGCAGCTCCGGGACCCGGAGGGCTAATGAAAAACTGTTTTTT. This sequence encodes CASSSGTRRANEKLFF.

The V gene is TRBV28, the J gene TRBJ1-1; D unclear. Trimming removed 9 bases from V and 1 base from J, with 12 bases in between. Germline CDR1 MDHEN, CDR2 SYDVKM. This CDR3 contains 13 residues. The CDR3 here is CASLDGENTEAFF. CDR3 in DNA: TGTGCCAGTCTGGACGGGGAGAACACTGAAGCTTTCTTT.

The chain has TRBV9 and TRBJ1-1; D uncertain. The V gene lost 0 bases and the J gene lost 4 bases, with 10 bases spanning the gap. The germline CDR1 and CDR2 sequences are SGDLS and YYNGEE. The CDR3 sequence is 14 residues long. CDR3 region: CASSVVSGFTEAFF. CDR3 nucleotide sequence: TGTGCCAGCAGCGTAGTGTCGGGTTTCACTGAAGCTTTCTTT. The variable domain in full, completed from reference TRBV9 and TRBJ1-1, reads DSGVTQTPKHLITATGQRVTLRCSPRSGDLSVYWYQQSLDQGLQFLIQYYNGEERAKGNILERFSAQQFPDLHSELNLSSLELGDSALYFCASSVVSGFTEAFFGQGTRLTVV.

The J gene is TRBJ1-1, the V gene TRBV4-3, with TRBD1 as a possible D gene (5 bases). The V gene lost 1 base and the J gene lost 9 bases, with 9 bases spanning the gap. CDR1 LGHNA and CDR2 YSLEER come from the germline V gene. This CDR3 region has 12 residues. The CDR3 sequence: CASSQVQGKAFF. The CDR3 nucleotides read TGCGCCAGCAGCCAAGTGCAGGGAAAAGCTTTCTTT.

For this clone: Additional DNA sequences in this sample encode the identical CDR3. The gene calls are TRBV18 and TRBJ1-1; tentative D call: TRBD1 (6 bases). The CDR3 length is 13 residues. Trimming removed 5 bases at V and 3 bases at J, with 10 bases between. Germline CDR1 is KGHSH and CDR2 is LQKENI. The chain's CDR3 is CASSANRDTEAFF. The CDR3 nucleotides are TGTGCCAGCTCAGCGAACAGGGACACTGAAGCTTTCTTT.

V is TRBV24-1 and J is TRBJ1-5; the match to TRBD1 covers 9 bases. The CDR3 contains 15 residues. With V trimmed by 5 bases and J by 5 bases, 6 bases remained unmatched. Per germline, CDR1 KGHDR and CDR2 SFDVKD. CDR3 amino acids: CATSGTGTGYQPQHF. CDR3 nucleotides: TGTGCCACCAGTGGCACCGGGACAGGGTATCAGCCCCAGCATTTT.

CDR3: CASSQGPGGSYNEQFF. CDR3 in DNA: TGTGCCAGCAGTCAGGGCCCAGGAGGGTCCTACAATGAGCAGTTCTTC. This chain uses TRBV6-2 or TRBV6-3 with TRBJ2-1, with a tentative D call TRBD2 (6 bases). The length of the CDR3 is 16 residues. Per the germline V gene, CDR1 is MNHEY and CDR2 is SVGEGT. V was cut by 5 bases and J by 1 base, with 15 bases left in between.

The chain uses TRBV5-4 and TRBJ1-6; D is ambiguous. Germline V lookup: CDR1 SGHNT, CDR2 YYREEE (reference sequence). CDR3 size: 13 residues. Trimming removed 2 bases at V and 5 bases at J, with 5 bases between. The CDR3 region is CASSFMDNSPLHF. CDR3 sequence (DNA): TGTGCCAGCAGCTTTATGGATAATTCACCCCTCCACTTT.

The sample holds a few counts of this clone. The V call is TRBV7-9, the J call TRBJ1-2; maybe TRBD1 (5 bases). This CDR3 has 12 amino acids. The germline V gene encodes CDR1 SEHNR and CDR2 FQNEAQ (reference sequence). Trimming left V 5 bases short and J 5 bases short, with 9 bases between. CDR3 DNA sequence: TGTGCCAGCAGCCCAAAGGGGTATGGCTACACCTTC. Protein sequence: CASSPKGYGYTF. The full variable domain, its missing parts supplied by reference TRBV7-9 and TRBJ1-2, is DTGVSQNPRHKITKRGQNVTFRCDPISEHNRLYWYRQTLGQGPEFLTYFQNEAQLEKSRLLSDRFSAERPKGSFSTLEIQRTEQGDSAMYLCASSPKGYGYTFGSGTRLTVV.

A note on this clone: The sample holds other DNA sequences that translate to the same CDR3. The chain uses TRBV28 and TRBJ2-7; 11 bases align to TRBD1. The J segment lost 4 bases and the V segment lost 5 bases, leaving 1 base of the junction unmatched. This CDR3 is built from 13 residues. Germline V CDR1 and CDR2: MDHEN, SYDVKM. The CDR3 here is CASSGTGGYEQYF. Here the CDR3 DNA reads TGTGCCAGCAGTGGGACAGGGGGGTACGAGCAGTACTTC.

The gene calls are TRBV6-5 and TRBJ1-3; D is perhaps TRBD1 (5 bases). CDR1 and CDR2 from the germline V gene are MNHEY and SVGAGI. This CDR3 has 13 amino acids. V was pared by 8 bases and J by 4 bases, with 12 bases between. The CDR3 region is CASGQGLGNTIYF. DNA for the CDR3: TGTGCCAGCGGGCAGGGTTTGGGAAACACCATATATTTT.

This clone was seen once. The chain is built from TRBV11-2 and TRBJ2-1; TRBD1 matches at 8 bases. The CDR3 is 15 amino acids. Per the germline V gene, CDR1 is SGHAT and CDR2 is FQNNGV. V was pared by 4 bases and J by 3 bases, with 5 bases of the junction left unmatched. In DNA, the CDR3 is TGTGCCAGCAGCTCAGGACAGGGCCTCTACAATGAGCAGTTCTTC. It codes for CASSSGQGLYNEQFF.

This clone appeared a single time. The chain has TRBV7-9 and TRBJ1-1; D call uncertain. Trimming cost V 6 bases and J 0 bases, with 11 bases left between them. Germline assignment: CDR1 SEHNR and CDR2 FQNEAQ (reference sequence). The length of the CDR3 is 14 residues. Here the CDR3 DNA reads TGTGCCAGCAGGCCGGGGAACTTGAACACTGAAGCTTTCTTT. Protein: CASRPGNLNTEAFF.

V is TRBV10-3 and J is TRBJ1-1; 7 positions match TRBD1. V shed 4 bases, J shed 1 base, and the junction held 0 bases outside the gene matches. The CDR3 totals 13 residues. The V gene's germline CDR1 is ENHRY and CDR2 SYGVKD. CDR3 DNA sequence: TGTGCCATCAGTGGACAGGGGAACACTGAAGCTTTCTTT. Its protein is CAISGQGNTEAFF.

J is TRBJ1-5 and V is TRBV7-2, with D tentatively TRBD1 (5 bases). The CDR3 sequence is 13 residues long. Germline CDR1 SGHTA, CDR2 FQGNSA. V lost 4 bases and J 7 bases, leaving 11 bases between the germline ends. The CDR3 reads CASSYGGTQPQHF. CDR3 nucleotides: TGTGCCAGCAGCTATGGGGGGACCCAGCCCCAGCATTTT.

DNA for the CDR3: TGCGCCAGCAGCCAAGACGTCGGGGCCCCCTATGGCTACACCTTC. This translates into CASSQDVGAPYGYTF. The rearrangement uses TRBV4-3 and TRBJ1-2; maybe TRBD1 (5 bases). Trimming took off 0 bases at V and 4 bases at J, with 12 bases between the two ends. Looked up from germline, CDR1 is LGHNA and CDR2 is YSLEER. The CDR3 length is 15 residues.

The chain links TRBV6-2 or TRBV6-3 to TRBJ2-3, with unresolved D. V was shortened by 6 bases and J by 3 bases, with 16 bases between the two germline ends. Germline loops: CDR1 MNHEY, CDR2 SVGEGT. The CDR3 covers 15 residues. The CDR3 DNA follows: TGTGCCAGCAGCCCCCTGGAAATAGATACAGATACGCAGTATTTT. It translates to CASSPLEIDTDTQYF.

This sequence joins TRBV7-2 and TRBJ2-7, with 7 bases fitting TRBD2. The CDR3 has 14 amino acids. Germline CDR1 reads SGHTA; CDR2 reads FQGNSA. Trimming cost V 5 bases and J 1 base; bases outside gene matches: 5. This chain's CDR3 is CASSRSGYSYEQYF. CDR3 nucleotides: TGTGCCAGCAGCCGTAGCGGGTATTCCTACGAGCAGTACTTC.

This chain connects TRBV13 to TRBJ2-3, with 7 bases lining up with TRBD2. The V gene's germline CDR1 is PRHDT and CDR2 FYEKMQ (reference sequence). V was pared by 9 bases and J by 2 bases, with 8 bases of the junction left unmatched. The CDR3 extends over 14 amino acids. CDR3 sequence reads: CASGRAGHTDTQYF. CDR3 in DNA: TGTGCCAGTGGGCGAGCGGGGCACACAGATACGCAGTATTTT. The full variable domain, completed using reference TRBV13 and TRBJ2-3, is AAGVIQSPRHLIKEKRETATLKCYPIPRHDTVYWYQQGPGQDPQFLISFYEKMQSDKGSIPDRFSAQQFSDYHSELNMSSLELGDSALYFCASGRAGHTDTQYFGPGTRLTVL.

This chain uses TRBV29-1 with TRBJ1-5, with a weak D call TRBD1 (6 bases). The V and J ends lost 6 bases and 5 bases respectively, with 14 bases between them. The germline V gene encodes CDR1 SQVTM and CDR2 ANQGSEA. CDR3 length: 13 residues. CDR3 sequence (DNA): TGCAGCGTGGGGACACAGTTTGATCAGCCCCAGCATTTT. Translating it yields CSVGTQFDQPQHF.